The sequence of this TCR beta chain was determined in a study of Graves' ophthalmopathy and Graves' hyperthyroidism. The CDR3 extends over 15 amino acids. V shed 0 bases and J shed 5 bases, with 14 bases lying between them. Germline lookup yields CDR1 KGHSY and CDR2 FQNENV. An approximately 10 ml volume of fresh peripheral blood provided the PBMCs. RNA transcripts were the template, and TCR beta CDR3 regions were amplified from them. Investigators did first-round RT-PCR with HTBI primers, then second-round multiplex PCR. TCRdb recomputed calls from the multiplex PCR reads with MiXCR, one row per CDR3 protein. The sample holds 660,000 or so distinct CDR3 sequences, 35% to 50% seen once. This clonotype showed up many times.

The sample was peripheral blood. The rearrangement joins TRBV16 to TRBJ2-7; D remains unclear. This TCR came from an adult man with Graves' ophthalmopathy. The CDR3 region is CASSQSGTWDHEQYF. Here the CDR3 DNA reads TGTGCCAGCAGCCAATCGGGCACTTGGGATCACGAGCAGTACTTC. The full variable domain, completed using reference TRBV16 and TRBJ2-7, is GEEVAQTPKHLVRGEGQKAKLYCAPIKGHSYVFWYQQVLKNEFKFLISFQNENVFDETGMPKERFSAKCLPNSPCSLEIQATKLEDSAVYFCASSQSGTWDHEQYFGPGTRLTVT.